The 2 T cell receptor beta chains below come from one sample, sequenced in a study of identical twins. TCRdb itself ran the 5' RACE reads through MiXCR, one entry per CDR3 protein. The sample records some 1,600,000 distinct CDR3 sequences, under 35% being singletons. Sequences were obtained from cord blood. The receptors derive from a newborn girl in good health.

This clonotype came up a few times. The V call is TRBV24-1, the J call TRBJ1-1; 7 bases map to TRBD1. CDR1 KGHDR and CDR2 SFDVKD come from the germline V gene. The trim removed 4 bases at V and 1 base at J, leaving 5 bases unmatched. The CDR3 consists of 15 residues. The CDR3 loop reads CATSDQRQGNTEAFF. In DNA form, the CDR3 reads TGTGCCACCAGTGACCAACGACAGGGGAACACTGAAGCTTTCTTT.

This clonotype was counted only a few times. The rearrangement links TRBV7-9 to TRBJ2-4; D possibly matches TRBD1 or TRBD2 (6 bases each). Gene TRBJ2-7 matches the end of the DNA better, so the J call may be wrong. In germline, CDR1 is SEHNR, CDR2 FQNEAQ (reference sequence). The CDR3 runs 14 residues. The chain's CDR3 is CASSLRGQVNEQYF. As DNA, the CDR3 is TGTGCCAGCAGCTTACGGGGGCAGGTCAACGAGCAGTACTTC.